This T cell receptor beta chain was obtained from a study of T cell responses to AZD1222 COVID-19 vaccine. This clone occurred a few times. Its specificity is not known. Pooling covered second doses at about 4 or about 12 weeks. Libraries were prepared by immunoSEQ multiplex PCR; TCRdb keeps only in-frame clonotypes and omits some of them. The data contain fewer than 30,000 clones, about 86% of them singletons. General study findings and limits: Among those given AZD1222, only five to seven were seropositive at baseline. The study sampled repertoires only after the peak T cell response. Nearly half of spike-specific TCRs reportedly target variant regions that are unmutated in the B.1.351 and B.1.1.7 variants.

Trimming stripped 5 bases from V and 9 bases from J, with 17 bases between. CDR1 and CDR2 (germline): SGHNT, YENEEA. The CDR3 contains 13 residues. This receptor was obtained from an adult who received the AZD1222 COVID-19 vaccine. The sample in question was peripheral blood, obtained 28 days after the second AZD1222 dose. The chain uses TRBV11-3 and TRBJ2-7; D is perhaps TRBD1 or TRBD2 (5 bases each). CDR3: CASSPTQQGAQYF. CDR3 in DNA: TGTGCCAGCAGCCCAACCCAGCAGGGAGCGCAGTACTTC.